Presented here are 2 T cell receptor beta chains from one specimen sequenced in a study of long-term antiretroviral therapy in people with HIV (dated by TCRdb to between 2021 and 2024). The immunoSEQ hsTCRB v3.0 assay was used at survey level resolution for TRB variable region sequencing. This is the immuneACCESS table as TCRdb keeps it, with only in-frame sequences that have V and J called. A part of the clones is gone; compared with another copy, unresolved V genes explain less than half, and the rest is unexplained. This sample is represented by tens of thousands of clones; about 80% of them were singletons. The top ten constitute around 11% of the sample. The source material was unsorted PBMCs, sampled 1.1 years before starting antiretroviral therapy. These receptors were collected from a woman aged 40-49 years with HIV.

CDR3 DNA sequence: TGTGCCAGCAGTTACTCGAGTGTCAGCAATCAGCCCCAGCATTTT. It encodes CASSYSSVSNQPQHF. V usage is TRBV6-5 and J usage is TRBJ1-5; unclear D gene. The CDR3 has 15 amino acids. With 0 bases removed from V and 1 base from J, the gap between germline ends came to 7 bases. In germline, CDR1 is MNHEY, CDR2 SVGAGI.

The chain has TRBV27 and TRBJ1-4, with D hard to call. CDR3 length: 14 amino acids. Per the germline V gene, CDR1 is MNHEY and CDR2 is SMNVEV (reference sequence). V was pared by 7 bases and J by 4 bases, with 13 bases between. Written as DNA, the CDR3 is TGTGCCAGCAAACTCCAGGCTTATAATGAAAAACTGTTTTTT. Amino acids: CASKLQAYNEKLFF.